This TCR beta chain came from a study of vaccination effects on CD4 cells after COVID-19. Whole-study context: Participants got two doses of BNT162b2 or mRNA-1273 vaccine. Study results and limitations: Healthy vaccinees' vaccine-induced clones included only 1 of 255 cross-reacting with common cold coronaviruses.

Assay: immunoSEQ multiplex PCR; the TCRdb copy retains only in-frame clones and omits some. The sample lists tens of thousands of clones, more than 60% occurring once. ViraFEST assay sequencing came after antigen-specific CD4+ T cells were expanded with viral peptide pools. CD4+ T cells were isolated after around 9 days of culture. The study found no prior SARS-CoV-2 infection in the vaccine recipients, who tested negative for nucleocapsid antibodies. Some 2 million PBMC per well were cultured with 8.5 to 10 IU/ml IL-2 and roughly 9.9 ug/ml peptides. IL-2 medium supplanted half the medium on days 3 and 7. In the case of this clone: Its specificity is not known.

V lost 2 bases and J 3 bases, leaving 5 bases between the germline ends. This CDR3 is built from 13 residues. Germline CDR1 SGHRS, CDR2 YFSETQ. The source was CD4+ T cells from PBMCs cultured with SARS-CoV-2 spike peptides, collected before COVID-19 vaccination. The chain is built from TRBV5-1 and TRBJ1-4; no reliable D call. This TCR came from a human donor who received a COVID-19 vaccine. CDR3 region: CASSLGPNEKLFF. The CDR3 nucleotides are TGCGCCAGCAGCTTAGGACCTAATGAAAAACTGTTTTTT.